The rows below give T cell receptor beta chains drawn from one sample of a study of blood T cell repertoires in COVID-19. The assay was immunoSEQ multiplex PCR, and TCRdb's table has in-frame clones only and misses some. The top ten hold 1.7% of the sample, which has around 290,000 clones, about nine tenths seen once. The sequenced sample consisted of PBMCs or T cells enriched from blood (not recorded which). Source of these receptors: a middle-aged woman who had recovered from COVID-19. The conserved cysteine and the conserved F or W are not part of the CDR3 here.

CDR3 protein: ASSLVSSGSSYEQY
V gene: TRBV7-6
J gene: TRBJ2-7

CDR3 protein: ASSPRDRMGEQY
V gene: TRBV18
J gene: TRBJ2-7

CDR3 protein: ASSSGQNNEQF
V gene: TRBV7-3
J gene: TRBJ2-1

CDR3 protein: ASSYSWTSGSSEQF
V gene: TRBV6-5
J gene: TRBJ2-1

CDR3 protein: ASSLNLGQAIEQY
V gene: TRBV7-2
J gene: TRBJ2-7

CDR3 protein: ASSSSGYTEAF
V gene: TRBV12-3/TRBV12-4
J gene: TRBJ1-1

CDR3 protein: ASSLDGDMELF
V gene: TRBV5-1
J gene: -

CDR3 protein: ASSPPGNGNTIY
V gene: TRBV4-1
J gene: TRBJ1-3

CDR3 protein: AWSAPGQPQH
V gene: TRBV30
J gene: TRBJ1-5

CDR3 protein: ASSPSDYGYT
V gene: TRBV18
J gene: TRBJ1-2

CDR3 protein: ASRARGTGGGYT
V gene: TRBV6-5
J gene: TRBJ1-2

CDR3 protein: ASSLEVNRQGEAF
V gene: TRBV7-2
J gene: TRBJ1-1

CDR3 protein: ASSGRDAYYGYT
V gene: TRBV25-1
J gene: TRBJ1-2